The present entry profiles one TCR beta chain with its context. PCR employed 60 Vbeta and 13 Jbeta primers. Assay used: immunoSEQ multiplex PCR; TCRdb lists only in-frame clones, some missing. This table holds over 150,000 clones, 82% found once. The sample comes from a study of cytomegalovirus exposure and HLA in healthy donors. Overall study context: As an earlier analysis found, 150 million to 200 million T cells yielded over 95 million unique TCR beta sequences.

The receptor comes from a woman aged 45 to 65 in good health and CMV-seropositive. The sequenced sample consisted of PBMCs.

The CDR3 is CASRRTGELNQPQHF. The CDR3 nucleotides read TGTGCCAGCAGACGGACAGGGGAGCTTAATCAGCCCCAGCATTTT. The rearrangement joins TRBV2 to TRBJ1-5, with TRBD1 matching over 9 bases. Germline V gene data show CDR1 as SNHLY and CDR2 as FYNNEI. V was pared by 6 bases and J by 4 bases, with 7 bases of the junction left unmatched. The CDR3 sequence is 15 residues long.